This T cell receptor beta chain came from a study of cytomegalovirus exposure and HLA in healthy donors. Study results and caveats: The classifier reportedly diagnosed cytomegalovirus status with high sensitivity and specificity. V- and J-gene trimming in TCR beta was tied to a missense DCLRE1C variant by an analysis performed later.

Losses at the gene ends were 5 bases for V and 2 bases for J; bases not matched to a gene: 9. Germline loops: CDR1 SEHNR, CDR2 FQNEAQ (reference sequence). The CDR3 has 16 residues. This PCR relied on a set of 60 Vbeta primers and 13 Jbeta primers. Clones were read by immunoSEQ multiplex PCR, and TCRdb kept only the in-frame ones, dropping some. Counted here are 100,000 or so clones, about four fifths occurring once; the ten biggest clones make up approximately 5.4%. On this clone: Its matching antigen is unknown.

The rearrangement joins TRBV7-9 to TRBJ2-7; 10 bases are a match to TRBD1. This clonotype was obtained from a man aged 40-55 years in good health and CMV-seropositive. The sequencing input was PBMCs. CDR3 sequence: CASSPRTGGEPYEQYF. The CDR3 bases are TGTGCCAGCAGCCCTAGGACAGGGGGGGAGCCCTACGAGCAGTACTTC.